This T cell receptor (beta chain) stems from a study of chemoradiotherapy in HPV16-positive cancers (dated by TCRdb to between 2021 and 2024). With respect to the entire study: Using functional T-cell assays on cells from two HPV16-positive patients, the researchers defined candidate HPV-specific T-cell clones and common TCR motifs. The candidate HPV-specific TCRs and motifs were then tracked in TCR repertoires from roughly 86 patients with HPV-related cancers. The study set out to ask whether T-cell immunity against the HPV oncoproteins E6 and E7 changes over the course of chemoradiotherapy and whether that immunity affects survival.

The CDR3 goes from the cysteine to the phenylalanine over 17 residues. CDR3 DNA is the only sequence kept; it has 51 bases, read in frame from the first base. After removal of 3 bases from V and 5 bases from J, the junction retains 12 bases not matched to a gene. Based on the germline V gene, the CDR1 and CDR2 sequences are SGHRS and YFSETQ. For this clone: Its antigen has not been determined. No base quality information exists; no much larger clone differs at one position.

Repertoires were sampled multiple times during chemoradiotherapy, which allowed clonal expansion in the tumor microenvironment to be followed. Library preparation used the immunoSEQ multiplex PCR assay. The source is immuneACCESS, and TCRdb retained only in-frame sequences with V and J called. Part of the clones is not carried over; for the studies checked, unresolved V genes explain less than half of this, and the remainder is unexplained. The sample records approximately 27,000 clones, 84% of which are singletons. 5% to 7% of the sample is held by the ten biggest clonotypes. The research as a whole found: In HPV16-positive patients, expansion of HPV-responsive T cells during chemoradiotherapy was found to be associated with improved recurrence-free survival. Expansion of candidate HPV-specific clones and E7-related TCR motifs was observed in the tumor microenvironment during treatment, whereas no such expansion was observed for non-HPV-specific T cells. The functional definition of HPV-specific T cells came from only two HPV16-positive patients, and the survival association was reported for HPV16-positive patients.

This sample comprised blood, obtained from a patient who underwent chemoradiotherapy. The sequence is built from TRBV5-1 and TRBJ2-5; 11 central nucleotides agree with TRBD2. The receptor was isolated from a human donor with HPV-associated anogenital cancer. CDR3 region: CASSSEVSGGAGETQYF. The DNA reads as follows: TGCGCCAGCAGCTCGGAAGTTAGCGGGGGGGCCGGTGAGACCCAGTACTTC.